This T cell receptor (beta chain) was captured in a study of control samples from healthy donors and cancer patients. Sequenced by immunoSEQ multiplex PCR; TCRdb stores in-frame clones only, minus some. The sample gives over 120,000 clones, about 94% of which show up once; 12% to 15% is in the top ten. From germline, CDR1 is MDHEN and CDR2 SYDVKM. The V gene lost 3 bases and the J gene lost 6 bases, with 12 bases spanning the gap. The CDR3 loop spans 13 amino acids. The chain employs TRBV28 and TRBJ2-7; no reliable D call. Sequenced sample: PBMCs. The source is a man in his sixties with colorectal cancer. CDR3: CASSLPRLGEQYF. In DNA form, the CDR3 reads TGTGCCAGCAGTTTGCCCCGGTTGGGCGAGCAGTACTTC. The full variable domain, completed using reference TRBV28 and TRBJ2-7, is DVKVTQSSRYLVKRTGEKVFLECVQDMDHENMFWYRQDPGLGLRLIYFSYDVKMKEKGDIPEGYSVSREKKERFSLILESASTNQTSMYLCASSLPRLGEQYFGPGTRLTVT.